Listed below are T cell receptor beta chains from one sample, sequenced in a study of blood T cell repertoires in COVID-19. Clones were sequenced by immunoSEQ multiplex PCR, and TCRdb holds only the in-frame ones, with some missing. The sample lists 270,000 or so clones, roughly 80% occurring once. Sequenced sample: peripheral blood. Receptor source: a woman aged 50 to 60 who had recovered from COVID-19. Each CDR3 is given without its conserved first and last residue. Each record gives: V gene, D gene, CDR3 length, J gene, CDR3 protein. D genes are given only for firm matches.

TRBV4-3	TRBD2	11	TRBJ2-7	ASSERETYEQY
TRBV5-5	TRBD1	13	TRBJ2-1	ASSSTGQGYNEQF
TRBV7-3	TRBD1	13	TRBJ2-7	ASSLRPGGEYEQY
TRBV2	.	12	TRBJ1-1	ASSITDMNTEAF
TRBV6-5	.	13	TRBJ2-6	ASSPDRSGANVLT
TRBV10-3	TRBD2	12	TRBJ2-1	AIRPGLAGAEQF
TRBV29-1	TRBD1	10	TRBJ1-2	SHGTGQYGYT
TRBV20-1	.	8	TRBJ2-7	SATAGEQY
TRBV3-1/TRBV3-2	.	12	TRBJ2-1	ASSQGFVTNEQF
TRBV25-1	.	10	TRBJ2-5	ASTEAAETQY
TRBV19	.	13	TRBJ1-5	ASTVVLESNQPQH
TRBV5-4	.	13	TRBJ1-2	ASSPSPDTGYGYT
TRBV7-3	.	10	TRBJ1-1	ASSLTGGRAF
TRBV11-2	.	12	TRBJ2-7	ASSLAGRLREQY
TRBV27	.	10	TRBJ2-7	ASSFFGQREY
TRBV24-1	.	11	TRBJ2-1	ATSVSTSNEQF
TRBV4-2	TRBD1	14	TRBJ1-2	ASSLRDRSEKHGYT
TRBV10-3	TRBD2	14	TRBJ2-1	AIRISGSGGYNEQF
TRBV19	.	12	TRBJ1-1	ASIETGMNTEAF
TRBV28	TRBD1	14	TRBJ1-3	ASSSDRGRAGNTIY
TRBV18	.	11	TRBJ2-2	ASSPPQTGELF
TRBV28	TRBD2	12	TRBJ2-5	ASSSPGGEETQY
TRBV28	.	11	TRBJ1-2	ASSSGQSYGYT
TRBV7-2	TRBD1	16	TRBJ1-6	ASSLGQQGGSYNSPLH
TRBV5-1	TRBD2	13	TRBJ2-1	ASSFLSGSAGEQF
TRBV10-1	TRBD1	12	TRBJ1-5	ASSPDRAGQPQH
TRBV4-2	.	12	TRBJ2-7	ASSQSQVSYEQY
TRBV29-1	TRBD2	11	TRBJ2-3	SVESGGTDTQY
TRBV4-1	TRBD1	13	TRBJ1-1	ASSPQGAGNTEAF
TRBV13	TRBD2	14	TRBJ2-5	ASSPSSGRAPETQY
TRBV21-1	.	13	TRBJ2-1	ASSITRDSYNEQF
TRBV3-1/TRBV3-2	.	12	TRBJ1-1	ASSHGQGSTEAF
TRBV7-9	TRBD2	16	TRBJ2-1	ASSHGLAGLSSYNEQF
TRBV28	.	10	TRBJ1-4	ASRDNNEKLF
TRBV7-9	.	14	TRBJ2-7	ASSLVAGRGSYEQY
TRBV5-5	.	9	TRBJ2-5	ASSPGGTQY
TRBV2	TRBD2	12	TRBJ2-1	ASSEGWGLAEEF
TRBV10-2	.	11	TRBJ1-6	ASTMTVSSPLH
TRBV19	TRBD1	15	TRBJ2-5	ASSIDGALDRGKTQY
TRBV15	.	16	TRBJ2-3	ATSRVPAAWPGTDTQY
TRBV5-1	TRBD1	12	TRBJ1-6	ASSLGAGGSPLH
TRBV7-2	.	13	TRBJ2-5	ASSLSITARETQY
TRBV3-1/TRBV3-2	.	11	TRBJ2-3	ASSRLRADTQY
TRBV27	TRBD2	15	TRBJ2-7	ASRGGLAGGKSYEQY
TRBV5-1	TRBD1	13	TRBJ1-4	ASSLDGQGMEKLF
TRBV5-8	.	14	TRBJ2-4	ASSPQRWRDKNIQY
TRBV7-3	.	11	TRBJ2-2	ASNSRNTGELF
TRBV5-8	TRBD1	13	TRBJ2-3	ASSLGQGAPDTQY
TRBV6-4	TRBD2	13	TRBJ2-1	ASSPLAGGNNEQF
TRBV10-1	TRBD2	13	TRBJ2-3	ASGIAGGITDTQY